This T cell receptor (beta chain) was identified in a study of Graves' ophthalmopathy and Graves' hyperthyroidism. General study points: As the model predicted ophthalmopathy progression, it achieved a sensitivity of 70% to 71% and a specificity of more than 72%.

About 10 ml of fresh blood yielded the PBMCs by density gradient. This clonotype was seen many times. What it binds is not known. As the template, RNA transcripts were used to amplify TCR beta CDR3 regions. An initial RT-PCR round employing HTBI primers preceded a second-round multiplex PCR. MiXCR was run by TCRdb on the multiplex PCR reads, yielding one entry per CDR3 protein. The sample has about 220,000 distinct CDR3 sequences, roughly 21% seen once; the top ten hold around 45%. Germline loops: CDR1 DFQATT, CDR2 SNEGSKA (reference sequence). CDR3 size: 13 residues. J gave up 6 bases and V 2 bases, and 6 bases lay outside the gene matches.

The clonotype originates from a woman in her forties or fifties with Graves' ophthalmopathy. The specimen was peripheral blood. This rearrangement joins TRBV20-1 to TRBJ2-7; the match to TRBD1 covers 8 bases. CDR3 DNA sequence: TGCAGTGCTAGACTCAGGGGGCTCTCCGAGCAGTACTTC. It is translated as CSARLRGLSEQYF.